Shown below are 23 T cell receptor beta chains from a single sample sequenced in a study of vaccination effects on CD4 cells after COVID-19 (dated by TCRdb to 2021 to 2024). After around ten days of culture, CD4+ T cells were isolated with the EasySep CD4+ T cell isolation kit. PCR-confirmed SARS-CoV-2 infection had occurred in convalescent patients between March and December 2020, before the Alpha, Beta and Delta variants emerged in the United States. Two doses of either the BNT162b2 or the mRNA-1273 mRNA SARS-CoV-2 vaccine were administered to participants. These receptors have no known antigen. Library method: the immunoSEQ multiplex PCR assay. This immuneACCESS table, as held by TCRdb, lists in-frame sequences with V and J called but not all clones. Of the missing ones, under half trace to an unresolved V gene in checked studies; the others have no known cause. For this sample there are some 46,000 clones; approximately 82% appear just once. Around 3.3% of the sample comes from the top ten.

The sequencing here drew on CD4+ T cells from PBMCs cultured without peptide, taken after COVID-19 vaccination. The origin of the receptors is a human donor who had a prior SARS-CoV-2 infection.

The V gene is TRBV5-1, the J gene TRBJ2-1; 7 bases are a match to TRBD2. The germline CDR1 and CDR2 sequences are SGHRS and YFSETQ. Germline trimming cut 0 bases from V and 2 bases from J; bases unmatched to any gene: 2. The CDR3 has 15 amino acids. The CDR3 sequence is CASSLAAGAYNEQFF. CDR3 nucleotide sequence: TGCGCCAGCAGCTTGGCGGCGGGGGCCTACAATGAGCAGTTCTTC.

J is TRBJ2-5 and V is TRBV9, with TRBD2 matching over 10 bases. With 8 bases clipped from V and 5 bases from J, the junction kept 6 bases outside the gene matches. The length of the CDR3 is 13 residues. The germline V gene encodes CDR1 SGDLS and CDR2 YYNGEE. CDR3 loop: CASTKREGETQYF. CDR3 nucleotides: TGTGCCAGTACAAAGCGGGAGGGGGAGACCCAGTACTTC. Supplemented by reference TRBV9 and TRBJ2-5, the full variable domain reads DSGVTQTPKHLITATGQRVTLRCSPRSGDLSVYWYQQSLDQGLQFLIQYYNGEERAKGNILERFSAQQFPDLHSELNLSSLELGDSALYFCASTKREGETQYFGPGTRLLVL.

CDR3 loop: CASSQTAGVGGYTF. CDR3 in DNA: TGTGCCAGCAGCCAAACCGCAGGGGTAGGTGGCTACACCTTC. The chain links TRBV3-1 (or the pseudogene TRBV3-2) to TRBJ1-2; D may be TRBD1 (6 bases). The CDR3 has 14 amino acids. Germline V lookup: CDR1 LGHDT, CDR2 YNNKEL (reference sequence). Trimming removed 2 bases from V and 7 bases from J, with 14 bases in between.

This clone was found a few times. The chain combines TRBV5-1 with TRBJ2-3, with 7 bases matching TRBD2. CDR1 and CDR2 (germline): SGHRS, YFSETQ. The trim removed 4 bases at V and 5 bases at J, leaving 7 bases unmatched. The CDR3 is made up of 14 amino acids. The CDR3 DNA reads TGCGCCAGCAGCCCGCAGACGGGGGGAGATACGCAGTATTTT. Its translation: CASSPQTGGDTQYF.

This clone came up a few times. The V call is TRBV18, the J call TRBJ2-5; D not resolved. Germline V CDR1 and CDR2: KGHSH, LQKENI. The CDR3 has 12 amino acids. The V and J ends lost 2 bases and 2 bases respectively, with 3 bases between them. In DNA, the CDR3 is TGTGCCAGCTCACCAGCTCAAGAGACCCAGTACTTC. Translated: CASSPAQETQYF.

This chain uses TRBV18 with TRBJ1-6; D not certain. The CDR3 consists of 15 residues. Trimming removed 1 base at V and 6 bases at J, with 10 bases between. Germline CDR1 and CDR2: KGHSH and LQKENI. The CDR3 is CASSPQPTSNSPLHF. CDR3 DNA sequence: TGTGCCAGCTCACCACAACCTACTAGTAATTCACCCCTCCACTTT.

The V gene is TRBV7-9, the J gene TRBJ2-7; D is undetermined. The CDR3 extends over 16 amino acids. The V gene lost 2 bases and the J gene lost 2 bases, with 16 bases spanning the gap. The germline gives CDR1 SEHNR, CDR2 FQNEAQ (reference sequence). The DNA of the CDR3 is TGTGCCAGCAGCTTACTGGCCTCCCGTAGCCCCTACGAGCAGTACTTC. Amino acid sequence: CASSLLASRSPYEQYF.

This chain joins TRBV3-1 (or the pseudogene TRBV3-2) and TRBJ2-5, with D unresolved. Germline V gene sequence: CDR1 LGHDT, CDR2 YNNKEL (reference sequence). The CDR3 covers 15 residues. Trimming took 0 bases from V and 5 from J, leaving 13 bases between them. Written as DNA, the CDR3 is TGTGCCAGCAGCCAAGACCCGTCGACTTTTGAGACCCAGTACTTC. Translated: CASSQDPSTFETQYF.

The J gene is TRBJ2-2, the V gene TRBV5-4; 15 bases align to TRBD2. Germline values: CDR1 SGHNT, CDR2 YYREEE (reference sequence). Trimming cost V 4 bases and J 4 bases; bases outside gene matches: 8. CDR3 length: 18 residues. The CDR3 DNA sequence: TGTGCCAGCAGCGACGGACTAGCGGGGGGGCCGGTCACCGGGGAGCTGTTTTTT. It yields the protein CASSDGLAGGPVTGELFF.

This chain uses TRBV5-6 with TRBJ2-6; no firm D call. CDR3 length equals 15 residues. Trimming shortened V by 2 bases and J by 0 bases, and 6 bases separated the two germline ends. Germline V gene lookup returns CDR1 SGHDT and CDR2 YYEEEE. As DNA, the CDR3 is TGTGCCAGCAGCTTCGGACGCTCTGGGGCCAACGTCCTGACTTTC. Amino acid sequence: CASSFGRSGANVLTF.

This chain uses TRBV13 with TRBJ2-4, with D possibly TRBD1 on 5 matching bases. The CDR3 is made up of 14 amino acids. Per the germline V gene, CDR1 is PRHDT and CDR2 is FYEKMQ (reference sequence). Between the trimmed V and J ends, which lost 5 bases and 5 bases, there was a span of 13 bases. The CDR3 spells CASSARQHENIQYF. The CDR3 DNA is TGTGCCAGCAGCGCTAGACAGCACGAAAACATTCAGTACTTC. The variable domain in full, completed from reference TRBV13 and TRBJ2-4, reads AAGVIQSPRHLIKEKRETATLKCYPIPRHDTVYWYQQGPGQDPQFLISFYEKMQSDKGSIPDRFSAQQFSDYHSELNMSSLELGDSALYFCASSARQHENIQYFGAGTRLSVL.

The gene calls are TRBV21-1 and TRBJ2-2; the table calls TRBD2, which could not be checked here. TRBV21-1 corresponds to a pseudogene. The CDR3 sequence is 20 residues long. In DNA, the CDR3 is TGTGCCAGCAGCTTTATCTCCCCGGCTAGCGGGGGGGCGGTGGCCGGGGAGCTGTTTTTT. Translating it yields CASSFISPASGGAVAGELFF.

This sequence joins TRBV20-1 and TRBJ2-3, with D perhaps TRBD2 (5 bases). This CDR3 contains 14 residues. Germline CDR1 and CDR2: DFQATT and SNEGSKA (reference sequence). Between the trimmed V and J ends, which lost 3 bases and 2 bases, there was a span of 12 bases. CDR3 DNA sequence: TGCAGTGCTAGTGACTACCTCTCCACAGATACGCAGTATTTT. This gives the protein CSASDYLSTDTQYF.

This clone has more than one count but fewer than ten. The chain links TRBV15 to TRBJ2-7, with 7 bases lining up with TRBD1. With V trimmed by 3 bases and J by 6 bases, 11 bases remained unmatched. CDR3 length: 15 residues. Germline CDR1 and CDR2: LNHNV and YYDKDF (reference sequence). The CDR3 reads CATSRSWDSYSEQYF. In DNA form, the CDR3 reads TGTGCCACCAGCAGGTCCTGGGACAGCTATAGCGAGCAGTACTTC. Drawing the rest from reference TRBV15 and TRBJ2-7, the complete variable domain is DAMVIQNPRYQVTQFGKPVTLSCSQTLNHNVMYWYQQKSSQAPKLLFHYYDKDFNNEADTPDNFQSRRPNTSFCFLDIRSPGLGDTAMYLCATSRSWDSYSEQYFGPGTRLTVT.

The chain recombines TRBV5-1 with TRBJ2-7, with TRBD2 identical over 7 bases. Unmatched junction bases numbered 4, after V lost 0 bases and J lost 4 bases. The CDR3 length is 14 residues. In germline, CDR1 is SGHRS, CDR2 YFSETQ. CDR3 amino acids: CASSLAGGDYEQYF. In DNA form, the CDR3 reads TGCGCCAGCAGCTTGGCGGGGGGAGATTACGAGCAGTACTTC.

The rearrangement links TRBV5-4 to TRBJ1-1; the match to TRBD1 covers 12 bases. Trimming at V came to 4 bases and at J to 0 bases, leaving 7 bases not matched to a gene. The CDR3 runs 17 residues. CDR1 SGHNT and CDR2 YYREEE come from the germline V gene (reference sequence). The chain's CDR3 is CASSPGQGAVLNTEAFF. CDR3 DNA: TGTGCCAGCAGCCCGGGACAGGGGGCGGTTTTGAACACTGAAGCTTTCTTT.

V gene TRBV7-8 combines with J gene TRBJ2-5; maybe TRBD2 (7 bases). The CDR3 has 15 residues. CDR1 is SGHVS and CDR2 is FQNEAQ in the germline V gene. V dropped 2 bases and J dropped 1 base, with 11 bases sitting between them. CDR3 region: CASSLMGGLQETQYF. Here the CDR3 DNA reads TGTGCCAGCAGCTTAATGGGGGGGCTCCAAGAGACCCAGTACTTC.

V usage is TRBV15 and J usage is TRBJ2-2; D gene unclear. Trimming took 2 bases from V and 1 from J, leaving 8 bases between them. Germline V gene data show CDR1 as LNHNV and CDR2 as YYDKDF (reference sequence). CDR3 length: 15 residues. CDR3 nucleotides: TGTGCCACCAGCAGAAGGACGGTGAACACCGGGGAGCTGTTTTTT. It codes for CATSRRTVNTGELFF.

The gene calls are TRBV29-1 and TRBJ2-7, with TRBD1 identical over 8 bases. Germline lookup yields CDR1 SQVTM and CDR2 ANQGSEA. The CDR3 covers 14 residues. Losses at the gene ends were 4 bases for V and 8 bases for J; bases not matched to a gene: 13. CDR3 loop: CSVVRQGASGKQYF. The CDR3 nucleotides are TGCAGCGTTGTCCGGCAGGGGGCGAGCGGAAAGCAGTACTTC.

The chain couples TRBV5-6 to TRBJ2-7, with D perhaps assigned TRBD1 or TRBD2 (5 bases each). V was clipped by 5 bases and J by 0 bases, with 9 bases between them. The V gene's germline CDR1 is SGHDT and CDR2 YYEEEE. The CDR3 runs 13 residues. In DNA form, the CDR3 reads TGTGCCAGCAGGTTGAGGGGCTCCTACGAGCAGTACTTC. Its protein is CASRLRGSYEQYF.

The chain is built from TRBV20-1 and TRBJ2-5; D is unresolved. The CDR3 covers 11 residues. Trimming took 6 bases from V and 5 from J, leaving 10 bases between them. The V gene's germline CDR1 is DFQATT and CDR2 SNEGSKA (reference sequence). In DNA, the CDR3 is TGCAGTGCCCTAAGGTCGGAGACCCAGTACTTC. It specifies CSALRSETQYF.

The chain links TRBV6-6 to TRBJ2-7; possible D gene TRBD2, 6 bases. Germline CDR1 and CDR2: MNHNY and SVGAGI (reference sequence). This CDR3 contains 15 residues. Trimming left V 2 bases short and J 3 bases short, with 14 bases between. CDR3 sequence reads: CASSYGGTDNYEQYF. The CDR3 coding sequence is TGTGCCAGCAGTTACGGGGGGACGGACAACTACGAGCAGTACTTC.

The V and J genes are TRBV7-9 and TRBJ1-1; 8 nucleotides agree with TRBD1. Germline CDR1 SEHNR, CDR2 FQNEAQ (reference sequence). After removal of 5 bases from V and 0 bases from J, the junction contained 11 bases not matched to a gene. The CDR3 sequence is 17 residues long. Here the CDR3 reads CASSPGTGSLMNTEAFF. The CDR3 DNA follows: TGTGCCAGCAGCCCCGGGACAGGCTCACTTATGAACACTGAAGCTTTCTTT. Full variable domain (remainder filled in from reference TRBV7-9 and TRBJ1-1): DTGVSQNPRHKITKRGQNVTFRCDPISEHNRLYWYRQTLGQGPEFLTYFQNEAQLEKSRLLSDRFSAERPKGSFSTLEIQRTEQGDSAMYLCASSPGTGSLMNTEAFFGQGTRLTVV.